This T cell receptor (beta chain) was captured in a study of blood T cell repertoires in COVID-19. Across the whole study: The United States, Italy and Spain provided the acute and convalescent COVID-19 samples. PBMCs, B-cell-depleted T cells, or T cells provided the cDNA or gDNA that made up the material.

This clone was seen once. In the authors' methods: From reference gene primer amplification, estimates of nucleated cell counts were derived. This table comes from immunoSEQ multiplex PCR, and its TCRdb copy is limited to in-frame clones, with some not included. V, J and clone size are taken as reported in that table, and D and trimming were inferred from the DNA itself. The sample lists about 260,000 clones; 75% to 90% were seen once. Symptom resolution, clearance, or two negative PCRs marked donors in Cohort 3 as recovered. The sequence was obtained from a woman aged 18-29 years who had recovered from COVID-19. The specimen sequenced was PBMCs or T cells enriched from blood (not recorded which).

The CDR3 region has the DNA TGTGCCAGCACGTTGAGGAATTATGGCTACACCTTC. It yields the protein CASTLRNYGYTF. This chain joins TRBV28 and TRBJ1-2, with no clear D. The CDR3 sequence is 12 residues long. Germline V gives CDR1 MDHEN, CDR2 SYDVKM. The V gene lost 7 bases and the J gene lost 5 bases, with 11 bases spanning the gap.